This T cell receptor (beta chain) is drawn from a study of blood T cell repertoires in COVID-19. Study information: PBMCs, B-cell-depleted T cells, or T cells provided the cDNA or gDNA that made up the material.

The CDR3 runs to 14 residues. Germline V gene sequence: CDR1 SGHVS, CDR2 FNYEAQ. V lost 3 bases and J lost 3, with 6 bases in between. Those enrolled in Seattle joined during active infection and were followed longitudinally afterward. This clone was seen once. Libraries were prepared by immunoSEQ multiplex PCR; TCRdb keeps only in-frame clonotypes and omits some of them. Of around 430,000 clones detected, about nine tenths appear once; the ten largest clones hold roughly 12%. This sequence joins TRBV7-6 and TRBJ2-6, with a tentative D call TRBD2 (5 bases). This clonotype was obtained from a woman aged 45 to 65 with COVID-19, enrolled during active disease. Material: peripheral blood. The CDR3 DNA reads TGTGCCAGCAGCTTCGGAGGTGGGGCCAACGTCCTGACTTTC. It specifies CASSFGGGANVLTF. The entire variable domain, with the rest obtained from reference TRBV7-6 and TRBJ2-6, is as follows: GAGVSQSPRYKVTKRGQDVALRCDPISGHVSLYWYRQALGQGPEFLTYFNYEAQQDKSGLPNDRFSAERPEGSISTLTIQRTEQRDSAMYRCASSFGGGANVLTFGAGSRLTVL.